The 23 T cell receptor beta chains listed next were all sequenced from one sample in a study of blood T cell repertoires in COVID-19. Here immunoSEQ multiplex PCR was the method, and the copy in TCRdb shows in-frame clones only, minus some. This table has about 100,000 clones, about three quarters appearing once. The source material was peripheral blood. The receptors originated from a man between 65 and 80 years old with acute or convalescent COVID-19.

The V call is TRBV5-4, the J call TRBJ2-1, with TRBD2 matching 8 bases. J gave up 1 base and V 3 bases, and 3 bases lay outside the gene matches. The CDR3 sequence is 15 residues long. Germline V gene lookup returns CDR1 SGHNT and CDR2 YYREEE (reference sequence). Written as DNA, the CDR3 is TGTGCCAGCAGCTCGGGGGGGCTATCCTACAATGAGCAGTTCTTC. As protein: CASSSGGLSYNEQFF.

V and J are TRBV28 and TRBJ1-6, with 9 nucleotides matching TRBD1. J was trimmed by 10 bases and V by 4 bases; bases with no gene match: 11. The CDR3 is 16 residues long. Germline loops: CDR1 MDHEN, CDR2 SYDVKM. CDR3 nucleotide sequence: TGTGCCAGCAGTTCCTCCCGTGTGACAGGGGGATCACCCCTCCACTTT. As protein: CASSSSRVTGGSPLHF.

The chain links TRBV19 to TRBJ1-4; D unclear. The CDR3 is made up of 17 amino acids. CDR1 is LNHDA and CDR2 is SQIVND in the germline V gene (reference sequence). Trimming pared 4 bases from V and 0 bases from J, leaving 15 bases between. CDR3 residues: CASSNPGNTATNEKLFF. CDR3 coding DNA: TGTGCCAGTAGTAATCCGGGAAACACTGCAACTAATGAAAAACTGTTTTTT.

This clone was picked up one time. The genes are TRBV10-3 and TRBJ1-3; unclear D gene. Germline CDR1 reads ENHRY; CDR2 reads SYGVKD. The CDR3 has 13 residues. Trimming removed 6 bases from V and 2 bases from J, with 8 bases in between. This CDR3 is CAIRREAGNTIYF. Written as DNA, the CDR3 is TGTGCCATCAGGAGGGAGGCTGGAAACACCATATATTTT.

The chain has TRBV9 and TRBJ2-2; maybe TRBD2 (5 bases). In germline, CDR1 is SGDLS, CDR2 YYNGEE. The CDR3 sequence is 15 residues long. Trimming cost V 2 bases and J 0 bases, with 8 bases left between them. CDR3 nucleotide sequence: TGTGCCAGCAGCGTTCTGGGAGCGAACACCGGGGAGCTGTTTTTT. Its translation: CASSVLGANTGELFF.

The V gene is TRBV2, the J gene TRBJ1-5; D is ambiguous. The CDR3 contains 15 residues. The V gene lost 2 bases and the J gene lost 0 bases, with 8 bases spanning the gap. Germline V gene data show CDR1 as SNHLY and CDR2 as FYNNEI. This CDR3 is CASSERGYSNQPQHF. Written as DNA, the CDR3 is TGTGCCAGCAGTGAACGGGGTTATAGCAATCAGCCCCAGCATTTT.

The CDR3 nucleotides read TGTGCCAGCAGCAGGACAGGACGGGCTTTCTTT. As protein: CASSRTGRAFF. The V and J genes are TRBV6-5 and TRBJ1-1; TRBD1 matches 7 bases. This CDR3 is 11 amino acids long. Germline V gene data show CDR1 as MNHEY and CDR2 as SVGAGI. Germline trimming cut 6 bases from V and 11 bases from J; bases unmatched to any gene: 6.

As DNA, the CDR3 is TGCAGCGCACAGTCAAGCTTTGAGTTCTTC. Residues: CSAQSSFEFF. V gene TRBV29-1 combines with J gene TRBJ2-1; no clear D gene. Per the germline V gene, CDR1 is SQVTM and CDR2 is ANQGSEA. The V and J ends lost 7 bases and 14 bases respectively, with 15 bases between them. This CDR3 contains 10 residues.

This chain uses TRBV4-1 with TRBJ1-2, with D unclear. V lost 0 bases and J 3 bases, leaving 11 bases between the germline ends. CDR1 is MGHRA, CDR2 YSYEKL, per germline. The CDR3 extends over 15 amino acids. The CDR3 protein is CASSQDQGLDYGYTF. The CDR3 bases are TGCGCCAGCAGCCAAGATCAAGGACTGGACTATGGCTACACCTTC.

The CDR3 DNA sequence: TGTGCCAGCAGCCGATCGGGACAGGGTAATTCACCCCTCCACTTT. Translation: CASSRSGQGNSPLHF. The chain has TRBV2 and TRBJ1-6; 9 bases are a match to TRBD1. The CDR3 totals 15 residues. CDR1 and CDR2 (germline): SNHLY, FYNNEI. V trimming: 6 bases; J trimming: 6 bases; junction bases outside the gene matches: 6.

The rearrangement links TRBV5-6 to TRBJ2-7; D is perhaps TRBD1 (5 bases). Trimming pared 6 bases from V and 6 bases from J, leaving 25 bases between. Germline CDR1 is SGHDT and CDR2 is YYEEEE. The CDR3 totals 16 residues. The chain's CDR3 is CASTKNGASNFFEQYF. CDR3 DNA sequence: TGTGCCAGCACTAAAAATGGGGCCTCCAATTTTTTCGAGCAGTACTTC.

CDR3 sequence (DNA): TGTGCCAGCAGCTTGGCCCGGGGGGACCGCAACACTGAAGCTTTCTTT. It is translated as CASSLARGDRNTEAFF. The V and J genes are TRBV5-8 and TRBJ1-1, with D possibly being TRBD1 (5 bases). From germline, CDR1 is SGHTS and CDR2 YDEGEE. V was cut by 0 bases and J by 2 bases, with 14 bases left in between. CDR3 size: 16 residues.

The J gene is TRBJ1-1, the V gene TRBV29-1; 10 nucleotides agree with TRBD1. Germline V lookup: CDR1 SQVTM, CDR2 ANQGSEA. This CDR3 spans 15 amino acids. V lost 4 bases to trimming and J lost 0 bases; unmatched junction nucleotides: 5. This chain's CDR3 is CSVGTGGGMNTEAFF. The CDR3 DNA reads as TGCAGCGTTGGGACAGGGGGAGGAATGAACACTGAAGCTTTCTTT.

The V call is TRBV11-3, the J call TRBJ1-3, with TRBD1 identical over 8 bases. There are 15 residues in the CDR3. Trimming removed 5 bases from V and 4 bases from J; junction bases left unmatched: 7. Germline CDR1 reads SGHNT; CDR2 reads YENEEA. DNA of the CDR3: TGTGCCAGCAGCCAAGGGACAGGCGCGGGAAACACCATATATTTT. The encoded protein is CASSQGTGAGNTIYF.

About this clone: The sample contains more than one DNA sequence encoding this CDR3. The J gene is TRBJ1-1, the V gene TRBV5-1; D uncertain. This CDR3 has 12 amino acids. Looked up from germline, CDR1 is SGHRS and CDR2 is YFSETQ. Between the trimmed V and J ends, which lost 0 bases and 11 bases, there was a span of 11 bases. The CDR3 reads CASSLAGIGAFF. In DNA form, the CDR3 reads TGCGCCAGCAGCTTGGCGGGAATTGGTGCTTTCTTT.

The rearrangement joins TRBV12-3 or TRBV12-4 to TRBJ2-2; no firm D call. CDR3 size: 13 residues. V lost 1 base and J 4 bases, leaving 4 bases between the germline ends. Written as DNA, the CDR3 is TGTGCCAGCAGTTTAGGCGGCACCGGGGAGCTGTTTTTT. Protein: CASSLGGTGELFF.

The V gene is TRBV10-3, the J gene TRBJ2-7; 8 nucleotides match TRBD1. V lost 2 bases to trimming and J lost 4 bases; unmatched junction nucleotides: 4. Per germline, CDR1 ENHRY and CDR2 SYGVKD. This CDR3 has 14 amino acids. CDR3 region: CAISEPRGRYEQYF. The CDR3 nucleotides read TGTGCCATCAGTGAGCCCAGGGGGCGGTACGAGCAGTACTTC.

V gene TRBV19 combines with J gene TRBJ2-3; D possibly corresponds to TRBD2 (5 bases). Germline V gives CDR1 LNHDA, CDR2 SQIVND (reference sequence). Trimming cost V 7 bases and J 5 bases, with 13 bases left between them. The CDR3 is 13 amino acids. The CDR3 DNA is TGTGCCAGTACCTCCCGGCGGGTAGATACGCAGTATTTT. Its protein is CASTSRRVDTQYF. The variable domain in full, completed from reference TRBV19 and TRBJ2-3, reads DGGITQSPKYLFRKEGQNVTLSCEQNLNHDAMYWYRQDPGQGLRLIYYSQIVNDFQKGDIAEGYSVSREKKESFPLTVTSAQKNPTAFYLCASTSRRVDTQYFGPGTRLTVL.

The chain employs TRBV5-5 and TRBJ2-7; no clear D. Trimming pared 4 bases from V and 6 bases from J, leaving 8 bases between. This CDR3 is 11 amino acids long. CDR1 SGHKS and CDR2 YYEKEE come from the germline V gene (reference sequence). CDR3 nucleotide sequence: TGTGCCAGCAGCGAACGGAGCGAGCAGTACTTC. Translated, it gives CASSERSEQYF.

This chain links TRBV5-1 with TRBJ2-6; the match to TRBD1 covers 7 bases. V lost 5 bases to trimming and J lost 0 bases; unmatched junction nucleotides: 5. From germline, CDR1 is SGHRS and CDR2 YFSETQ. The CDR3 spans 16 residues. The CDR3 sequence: CASSRDSVSGANVLTF. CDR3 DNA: TGCGCCAGCAGTCGGGACAGCGTCTCTGGGGCCAACGTCCTGACTTTC.

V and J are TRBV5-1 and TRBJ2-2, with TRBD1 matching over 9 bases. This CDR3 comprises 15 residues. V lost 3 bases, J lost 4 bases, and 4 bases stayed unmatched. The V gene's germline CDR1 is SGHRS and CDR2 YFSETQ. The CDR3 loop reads CASSSGQGRTGELFF. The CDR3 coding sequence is TGCGCCAGCAGCTCGGGACAGGGACGCACCGGGGAGCTGTTTTTT.

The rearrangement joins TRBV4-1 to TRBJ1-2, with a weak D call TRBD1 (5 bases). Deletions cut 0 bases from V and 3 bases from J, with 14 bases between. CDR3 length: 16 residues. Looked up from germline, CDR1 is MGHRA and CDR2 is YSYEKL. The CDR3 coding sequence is TGCGCCAGCAGCCAAGACCAGGCCAGGGTATACTATGGCTACACCTTC. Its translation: CASSQDQARVYYGYTF.

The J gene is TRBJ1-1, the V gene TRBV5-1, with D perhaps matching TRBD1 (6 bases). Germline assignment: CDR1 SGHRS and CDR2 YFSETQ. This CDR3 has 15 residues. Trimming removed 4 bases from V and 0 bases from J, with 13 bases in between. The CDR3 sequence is CASSPRTDMNTEAFF. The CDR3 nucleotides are TGCGCCAGCAGCCCCCGGACAGACATGAACACTGAAGCTTTCTTT.